The 22 T cell receptor beta chains in this list originate from one sample, sequenced in a study of beta chain features in type 1 diabetes. The entirety of the isolated RNA underwent reverse transcription, so expressed TCRB transcripts were sequenced. The method was immunoSEQ multiplex PCR; TCRdb's version includes in-frame clones alone and lacks a portion of them. The sample consists of approximately 600,000 clones, roughly 12% of them appearing once. Whole-study findings and limits: Significant though moderate, a shortening of TCRB CDR3s appeared in all four CD4+ subsets of Type 1 diabetes patients.

These TCRs' antigens remain unknown. The sample was naive CD4+ T cells from blood. The origin of the receptors is a man younger than 45 with type 1 diabetes.

A few counts support this clone. This chain joins TRBV5-4 and TRBJ2-1; unclear D gene. The CDR3 spans 12 residues. Per the germline V gene, CDR1 is SGHNT and CDR2 is YYREEE (reference sequence). The germline V and J ends were trimmed by 3 bases and 5 bases, with 6 bases remaining between them. The CDR3 protein is CASSSLNNEQFF. CDR3 bases: TGTGCCAGCAGCTCCTTAAACAATGAGCAGTTCTTC.

On this clone itself: Other DNA sequences in the sample encode the same CDR3. V gene TRBV28 combines with J gene TRBJ1-2, with D unclear. The CDR3 is made up of 12 amino acids. The ends were cut back, 2 bases at V and 8 bases at J, with 9 bases in the middle. The germline V gene has CDR1 MDHEN and CDR2 SYDVKM. The CDR3 reads CASSLGRGGYTF. The CDR3 DNA is TGTGCCAGCAGTTTAGGCCGGGGAGGCTACACCTTC.

This clone turned up a few times. Other nucleotide sequences in the sample specify the same CDR3. The V call is TRBV9, the J call TRBJ2-7, with D possibly being TRBD2 (6 bases). CDR3 length: 15 residues. Germline CDR1 is SGDLS and CDR2 is YYNGEE. V lost 0 bases to trimming and J lost 3 bases, with 13 bases between them. The CDR3 here is CASSVGRRGHYEQYF. The CDR3 DNA is TGTGCCAGCAGCGTAGGAAGGCGGGGCCACTACGAGCAGTACTTC.

In its sample, this clone was seen a few times. The gene calls are TRBV5-1 and TRBJ2-1, with D tentatively TRBD2 (6 bases). The CDR3 consists of 17 residues. From germline, CDR1 is SGHRS and CDR2 YFSETQ. V was pared by 1 base and J by 0 bases, with 14 bases between. The CDR3 region is CASSLTASASSYNEQFF. The CDR3, as DNA: TGCGCCAGCAGCTTGACGGCTAGCGCGAGCTCCTACAATGAGCAGTTCTTC.

This clone has more than one count but fewer than ten. V gene TRBV27 combines with J gene TRBJ1-2; 7 bases are a match to TRBD1. CDR1 is MNHEY and CDR2 is SMNVEV in the germline V gene (reference sequence). The CDR3 is made up of 15 amino acids. V shed 0 bases and J 6 bases; nucleotides not matched to a gene: 7. The CDR3 bases are TGTGCCAGCAGTTTATCAAGGGGGCGGCTCGATGGCTACACCTTC. Translating gives CASSLSRGRLDGYTF.

The V gene is TRBV5-1, the J gene TRBJ2-1, with D possibly called TRBD1 or TRBD2 (6 bases each). Trimming stripped 5 bases from V and 0 bases from J, with 12 bases between. Germline CDR1 and CDR2: SGHRS and YFSETQ. The CDR3 length is 15 residues. The CDR3 reads CASRTGTSSYNEQFF. The DNA for the CDR3 is TGCGCCAGCAGAACAGGGACTTCCTCCTACAATGAGCAGTTCTTC.

The sample holds a few counts of this clone. The V gene is TRBV7-9, the J gene TRBJ2-1, with 9 positions matching TRBD1. V trimming: 6 bases; J trimming: 5 bases; junction bases outside the gene matches: 8. CDR3 length: 15 residues. Germline CDR1 and CDR2: SEHNR and FQNEAQ (reference sequence). The CDR3: CASSYTGGADNEQFF. Here the CDR3 DNA reads TGTGCCAGCAGTTATACAGGGGGCGCAGACAATGAGCAGTTCTTC.

This clone was recorded a few times. J is TRBJ1-2 and V is TRBV7-2; TRBD1 might be the D (5 bases). The CDR3 sequence is 13 residues long. Deletions cut 5 bases from V and 0 bases from J, with 7 bases between. The V gene's germline CDR1 is SGHTA and CDR2 FQGNSA. The CDR3 spells CASSRQSNYGYTF. The CDR3 bases are TGTGCCAGCAGCCGACAGTCTAACTATGGCTACACCTTC.

This clone was detected only a few times. The CDR3 is CASSLGTSGGYEQYF. The CDR3 region has the DNA TGCGCCAGCAGCTTGGGTACTAGCGGGGGTTACGAGCAGTACTTC. This chain connects TRBV5-1 to TRBJ2-7; 11 positions agree with TRBD2. V lost 0 bases to trimming and J lost 4 bases; unmatched junction nucleotides: 3. Germline lookup yields CDR1 SGHRS and CDR2 YFSETQ. The CDR3 sequence is 15 residues long.

The rearrangement uses TRBV9 and TRBJ2-3; D gene uncertain. V lost 1 base, J lost 4 bases, and 10 bases lay in between. The germline V gene has CDR1 SGDLS and CDR2 YYNGEE. CDR3 length: 14 residues. Here the CDR3 DNA reads TGTGCCAGCAGCGTAAGAAGCCTCGCAGATACGCAGTATTTT. It specifies CASSVRSLADTQYF.

Notes on this clone: Other nucleotide sequences in the sample specify the same CDR3. The V gene is TRBV15, the J gene TRBJ1-5; D is uncertain. The CDR3 spans 12 residues. Between the trimmed V and J ends, which lost 0 bases and 7 bases, there was a span of 4 bases. From germline, CDR1 is LNHNV and CDR2 YYDKDF (reference sequence). Here the CDR3 DNA reads TGTGCCACCAGCAGAGATACCCAGCCCCAGCATTTT. This sequence encodes CATSRDTQPQHF.

V usage is TRBV30 and J usage is TRBJ2-7; no firm D call. The CDR3 loop spans 13 amino acids. V was pared by 4 bases and J by 3 bases, with 13 bases between. Germline V gene sequence: CDR1 GTSNPN, CDR2 SVGIG (reference sequence). Written as DNA, the CDR3 is TGTGCCTGGAAAGTGGGCTCTGGCTACGAGCAGTACTTC. Protein product: CAWKVGSGYEQYF.

This clone was counted a few times. This chain uses TRBV5-1 with TRBJ2-5; D uncertain. The germline gives CDR1 SGHRS, CDR2 YFSETQ. V lost 0 bases and J lost 2, with 8 bases in between. The CDR3 runs 14 residues. The CDR3 region is CASSLALLQETQYF. In nucleotides, the CDR3 is TGCGCCAGCAGCTTGGCCTTACTACAAGAGACCCAGTACTTC.

This clone was seen only a few times. J is TRBJ2-5 and V is TRBV28, with D possibly TRBD2 on 5 matching bases. This CDR3 is 12 amino acids long. Trimming shortened V by 5 bases and J by 14 bases, and 18 bases separated the two germline ends. CDR1 and CDR2 from the germline V gene are MDHEN and SYDVKM. CDR3 protein: CASSRILGVEYF. CDR3 bases: TGTGCCAGCAGTAGAATTCTCGGGGTAGAATACTTC.

This clone turned up a few times. Written as DNA, the CDR3 is TGTGCCAGCAGCTCTGGAGGGGATTATCGCTACACCTTC. Protein product: CASSSGGDYRYTF. The chain has TRBV7-9 and TRBJ1-2; tentatively, D is TRBD1 (5 bases). The germline gives CDR1 SEHNR, CDR2 FQNEAQ (reference sequence). The V gene lost 4 bases and the J gene lost 9 bases, with 15 bases spanning the gap. This CDR3 spans 13 amino acids.

This clone has only a few counts. The genes are TRBV29-1 and TRBJ1-3, with D unresolved. The CDR3 length is 14 residues. The V end lost 5 bases, the J end lost 0 bases, and 11 bases lay between the germline ends. Per the germline V gene, CDR1 is SQVTM and CDR2 is ANQGSEA. The CDR3 protein is CSVSGQVSGNTIYF. CDR3 nucleotide sequence: TGCAGCGTTAGTGGCCAGGTCTCTGGAAACACCATATATTTT.

This clone turned up a few times. V usage is TRBV10-3 and J usage is TRBJ2-7; D gene ambiguous. The CDR3 has 13 amino acids. The germline gives CDR1 ENHRY, CDR2 SYGVKD. Trimming left V 5 bases short and J 0 bases short, with 8 bases between. CDR3: CAISRTISYEQYF. CDR3 bases: TGTGCCATCAGTCGGACGATCTCCTACGAGCAGTACTTC.

The gene calls are TRBV7-8 and TRBJ2-2; D gene uncertain. The CDR3 contains 16 residues. In germline, CDR1 is SGHVS, CDR2 FQNEAQ. Trimming removed 4 bases at V and 6 bases at J, with 18 bases between. CDR3 in amino acids: CASSSRPSPVSGELFF. The DNA for the CDR3 is TGTGCCAGCAGCTCACGCCCTAGTCCAGTCTCCGGGGAGCTGTTTTTT.

This clone was counted only a few times. Additional DNA sequences in this sample encode the identical CDR3. This chain's CDR3 is CASSFNYGYTF. The CDR3 region has the DNA TGTGCCAGCAGCTTTAACTATGGCTACACCTTC. The chain links TRBV7-2 to TRBJ1-2; D not certain. The CDR3 is made up of 11 amino acids. Germline V CDR1 and CDR2: SGHTA, FQGNSA. The V gene lost 3 bases and the J gene lost 1 base, with 0 bases spanning the gap.

This sequence joins TRBV11-3 and TRBJ1-2, with TRBD1 as a possible D gene (5 bases). CDR1 is SGHNT, CDR2 YENEEA, per germline. The V and J ends lost 5 bases and 5 bases respectively, with 12 bases between them. There are 13 residues in the CDR3. In nucleotides, the CDR3 is TGTGCCAGCAGCCCCGGACAACCGTATGGCTACACCTTC. It is translated as CASSPGQPYGYTF.

The chain is built from TRBV7-9 and TRBJ2-5; TRBD1 matches at 8 bases. The CDR3 length is 15 residues. Trimming cost V 3 bases and J 4 bases; bases outside gene matches: 7. CDR1 and CDR2 from the germline V gene are SEHNR and FQNEAQ (reference sequence). CDR3: CASSLTGEGRETQYF. The CDR3 DNA sequence: TGTGCCAGCAGCTTGACAGGGGAAGGTAGAGAGACCCAGTACTTC. Variable domain in full (rest from reference TRBV7-9 and TRBJ2-5): DTGVSQNPRHKITKRGQNVTFRCDPISEHNRLYWYRQTLGQGPEFLTYFQNEAQLEKSRLLSDRFSAERPKGSFSTLEIQRTEQGDSAMYLCASSLTGEGRETQYFGPGTRLLVL.

The chain employs TRBV9 and TRBJ2-2; TRBD1 is a possible D gene (6 bases). Germline loops: CDR1 SGDLS, CDR2 YYNGEE. V lost 3 bases to trimming and J lost 7 bases, with 22 bases between them. CDR3 length: 17 residues. CDR3 protein: CASSAIAQGRQGGELFF. CDR3 coding DNA: TGTGCCAGCAGCGCCATAGCGCAGGGGCGTCAGGGCGGGGAGCTGTTTTTT.